Each of the 15 T cell receptor beta chains below was sequenced from the same sample in a study of vaccination and CD4 T cells after COVID-19. As to time point: late sampling 161 to 241 days after vaccination in three convalescent patients. Treatment reported: roughly ten-day PBMC culture with coronavirus spike peptide pools or control peptides (ViraFEST assay). No antigen has been identified for these receptors. Sequenced with the Oncomine TCR Beta short-read assay was DNA taken from cultured CD4+ T cells. TCRdb re-called the PCR reads through MiXCR, storing one row per CDR3 protein. This sample carries approximately 17,000 distinct CDR3 sequences, about 50% of them seen once, and the ten largest clones take 15% to 20%. Material: CD4+ T cells from blood, cultured in vitro, obtained about 7 months after SARS-CoV-2 vaccination. The origin of the receptors is a human donor who had recovered from COVID-19.

This clonotype occurred a few times. The V gene is TRBV15, the J gene TRBJ2-5; the D call may be TRBD1 or TRBD2 (5 bases each). Germline V CDR1 and CDR2: LNHNV, YYDKDF (reference sequence). The CDR3 extends over 15 amino acids. The V gene lost 3 bases and the J gene lost 10 bases, with 21 bases spanning the gap. The chain's CDR3 is CATSRTDSGPGDQYF. The CDR3 coding sequence is TGTGCCACCAGCAGGACCGACTCGGGACCGGGCGACCAGTACTTC.

The V and J genes are TRBV4-1 and TRBJ2-3, with D tentatively TRBD1 (6 bases). This CDR3 region has 15 residues. From germline, CDR1 is MGHRA and CDR2 YSYEKL. The V gene lost 1 base and the J gene lost 5 bases, with 13 bases spanning the gap. The CDR3 coding sequence is TGCGCCAGCAGCCAAGGACTAATACAGGGAGATACGCAGTATTTT. This encodes CASSQGLIQGDTQYF.

This clonotype was detected a few times. CDR3 protein: CASSKGLPGDGYTF. The CDR3 nucleotides read TGTGCCAGCAGCAAAGGACTCCCAGGCGATGGCTACACCTTC. The rearrangement joins TRBV11-1 to TRBJ1-2; D not resolved. CDR1 SGHAT and CDR2 FQDESV come from the germline V gene (reference sequence). V shed 5 bases and J shed 6 bases, with 16 bases lying between them. The CDR3 sequence is 14 residues long. The full variable domain, with the rest looked up from reference TRBV11-1 and TRBJ1-2, is EAEVAQSPRYKITEKSQAVAFWCDPISGHATLYWYRQILGQGPELLVQFQDESVVDDSQLPKDRFSAERLKGVDSTLKIQPAELGDSAMYLCASSKGLPGDGYTFGSGTRLTVV.

J is TRBJ2-7 and V is TRBV20-1, with 15 bases fitting TRBD2. The J call may be in error: the DNA end matches TRBJ2-5 better. Looked up from germline, CDR1 is DFQATT and CDR2 is SNEGSKA (reference sequence). The CDR3 contains 15 residues. The CDR3, as DNA: TGCAGTGCTAGCCCCGGGACTAGCGGGGGGGAGACCCAGTACTTC. This sequence encodes CSASPGTSGGETQYF.

The chain carries TRBV4-2 and TRBJ2-3; D is ambiguous. The CDR3 has 13 residues. Germline V gene sequence: CDR1 LGHNA, CDR2 YNFKEQ. V lost 4 bases, J lost 6 bases, and 11 bases lay in between. Here the CDR3 reads CASSPLLVDTQYF. The CDR3 region has the DNA TGTGCCAGCAGCCCGCTGCTAGTGGATACGCAGTATTTT.

This clonotype appeared a single time. The J gene is TRBJ2-7, the V gene TRBV9; D remains ambiguous. CDR3 size: 14 residues. V was cut by 2 bases and J by 0 bases, with 9 bases left in between. CDR1 SGDLS and CDR2 YYNGEE come from the germline V gene. CDR3 nucleotides: TGTGCCAGCAGCGTTACTACCCACTCCTACGAGCAGTACTTC. Translation: CASSVTTHSYEQYF.

This chain links TRBV7-3 with TRBJ1-1; TRBD1 might be the D (5 bases). Per germline, CDR1 SGHTA and CDR2 FQGTGA. CDR3 length: 14 residues. V was clipped by 2 bases and J by 6 bases, with 13 bases between them. The CDR3 DNA follows: TGTGCCAGCAGCTTATTAGGGGTTTCATCTGAAGCTTTCTTT. Its protein product is CASSLLGVSSEAFF.

The gene calls are TRBV20-1 and TRBJ2-7, with 7 bases identical to TRBD1. Germline V gene data show CDR1 as DFQATT and CDR2 as SNEGSKA (reference sequence). Trimming took 3 bases from V and 5 from J; bases not matched to a gene: 10. This CDR3 has 14 residues. The CDR3 bases are TGCAGTGCTAGCCCGACAGGGAACGGGGACGAGCAGTACTTC. Protein: CSASPTGNGDEQYF.

The chain is built from TRBV6-1 and TRBJ1-2, with TRBD1 matching 10 bases. The CDR3 contains 13 residues. Germline values: CDR1 MNHNS, CDR2 SASEGT. V gave up 7 bases and J gave up 8 bases; unmatched junction bases: 7. The chain's CDR3 is CASMGTGVEGYTF. CDR3 coding DNA: TGTGCCAGCATGGGGACAGGGGTTGAAGGCTACACCTTC.

This clonotype was found a few times. The chain carries TRBV7-9 and TRBJ1-2; tentatively, D is TRBD1 (6 bases). Per the germline V gene, CDR1 is SEHNR and CDR2 is FQNEAQ (reference sequence). V gave up 5 bases and J gave up 0 bases, with 16 bases separating them. The CDR3 runs 16 residues. As DNA, the CDR3 is TGTGCCAGCAGCCCGGGTCCCTACAGGGCTAACTATGGCTACACCTTC. This translates into CASSPGPYRANYGYTF.

This clonotype was seen a few times. The gene calls are TRBV20-1 and TRBJ2-2; 12 nucleotides agree with TRBD2. The CDR3 covers 16 residues. V was clipped by 2 bases and J by 3 bases; unmatched bases: 4. The germline gives CDR1 DFQATT, CDR2 SNEGSKA (reference sequence). CDR3 region: CSARTSGGTYTGELFF. The DNA of the CDR3 is TGCAGTGCTAGAACTAGCGGGGGGACGTACACCGGGGAGCTGTTTTTT.

V is TRBV10-3 and J is TRBJ2-1, with D perhaps matching TRBD1 (5 bases). Germline V gene sequence: CDR1 ENHRY, CDR2 SYGVKD. The CDR3 extends over 12 amino acids. With 11 bases removed from V and 4 bases from J, the gap between germline ends came to 12 bases. CDR3 in amino acids: CAAREGYNEQFF. The DNA of the CDR3 is TGTGCCGCCAGGGAAGGGTACAATGAGCAGTTCTTC.

The J gene is TRBJ2-5, the V gene TRBV11-3; 7 nucleotides line up with TRBD2. Germline V gene lookup returns CDR1 SGHNT and CDR2 YENEEA. Unmatched junction bases numbered 7, after V lost 5 bases and J lost 1 base. The CDR3 loop spans 15 amino acids. CDR3 sequence reads: CASSRDYWAQETQYF. The CDR3 DNA reads TGTGCCAGCAGCCGGGACTACTGGGCCCAAGAGACCCAGTACTTC. Together with reference TRBV11-3 and TRBJ2-5, the CDR3 gives the full variable domain: EAGVVQSPRYKIIEKKQPVAFWCNPISGHNTLYWYLQNLGQGPELLIRYENEEAVDDSQLPKDRFSAERLKGVDSTLKIQPAELGDSAVYLCASSRDYWAQETQYFGPGTRLLVL.

This clonotype was detected only a few times. The chain carries TRBV7-2 and TRBJ1-5; unclear D gene. The CDR3 totals 14 residues. Trimming removed 5 bases from V and 5 bases from J, with 13 bases in between. The germline V gene has CDR1 SGHTA and CDR2 FQGNSA. This chain's CDR3 is CASSPWTADQPQHF. In DNA form, the CDR3 reads TGTGCCAGCAGCCCTTGGACGGCGGATCAGCCCCAGCATTTT.

The chain joins TRBV7-6 to TRBJ2-7; D remains ambiguous. CDR1 is SGHVS and CDR2 is FNYEAQ in the germline V gene. Trimming removed 5 bases from V and 5 bases from J, with 16 bases in between. The CDR3 is made up of 14 amino acids. This chain's CDR3 is CASSDTNSFHEQYF. The DNA for the CDR3 is TGTGCCAGCAGCGACACAAACTCTTTCCACGAGCAGTACTTC.